A single sample gave rise to the 16 T cell receptor beta chains below, sequenced in a study of T cell responses to AZD1222 COVID-19 vaccine. Profiling relied on immunoSEQ multiplex PCR, and the TCRdb table lists in-frame clones only, not all of them. The data hold roughly 180,000 clones, with 75% to 90% observed a single time. The sequenced sample was peripheral blood, obtained on day 0 of AZD1222 vaccination. Receptors were obtained from an adult in good health.

The table lists this clone with a few counts. This rearrangement joins TRBV5-1 to TRBJ2-5; TRBD1 is a possible D gene (6 bases). Germline lookup yields CDR1 SGHRS and CDR2 YFSETQ. This CDR3 region has 14 residues. The V end was cut by 4 bases, the J end by 1 base, with 11 bases between. The CDR3 DNA reads TGCGCCAGCAGCCGAAGGACAGCCCAAGAGACCCAGTACTTC. Protein: CASSRRTAQETQYF.

The V and J genes are TRBV7-2 and TRBJ2-1; 14 nucleotides line up with TRBD2. The CDR3 sequence is 16 residues long. CDR1 and CDR2 (germline): SGHTA, FQGNSA. The V and J ends lost 1 base and 9 bases, in that order; junction bases with no gene match: 5. The CDR3 loop is CASSLGGLAGVAEQFF. DNA of the CDR3: TGTGCCAGCAGCTTAGGGGGACTAGCGGGAGTGGCTGAGCAGTTCTTC.

This chain connects TRBV30 to TRBJ1-6, with D unclear. The CDR3 runs 13 residues. Trimming took off 3 bases at V and 9 bases at J, with 12 bases between the two ends. The germline CDR1 and CDR2 sequences are GTSNPN and SVGIG (reference sequence). CDR3 coding DNA: TGTGCCTGGAGGGGTGGGTCAGGTTCACCCCTCCACTTT. Translation: CAWRGGSGSPLHF.

V is TRBV19 and J is TRBJ1-3; perhaps TRBD1 as D (5 bases). V lost 4 bases, J lost 2 bases, and 21 bases lay in between. CDR1 and CDR2 from the germline V gene are LNHDA and SQIVND (reference sequence). This CDR3 region has 18 residues. CDR3 sequence reads: CASSRGTEGALTGNTIYF. CDR3 nucleotides: TGTGCCAGTAGTAGGGGGACCGAAGGTGCTCTAACTGGAAACACCATATATTTT. Full variable domain (remainder filled in from reference TRBV19 and TRBJ1-3): DGGITQSPKYLFRKEGQNVTLSCEQNLNHDAMYWYRQDPGQGLRLIYYSQIVNDFQKGDIAEGYSVSREKKESFPLTVTSAQKNPTAFYLCASSRGTEGALTGNTIYFGEGSWLTVV.

The V gene is TRBV4-1, the J gene TRBJ1-5; D not resolved. This CDR3 spans 14 amino acids. CDR1 MGHRA and CDR2 YSYEKL come from the germline V gene. Trimming took off 0 bases at V and 5 bases at J, with 8 bases between the two ends. The chain's CDR3 is CASSQDPSYQPQHF. The CDR3 DNA reads TGCGCCAGCAGCCAAGACCCCAGTTATCAGCCCCAGCATTTT.

This chain links TRBV29-1 with TRBJ2-7, with unresolved D. Deletions cut 0 bases from V and 0 bases from J, with 6 bases between. Germline CDR1 SQVTM, CDR2 ANQGSEA. This CDR3 has 13 residues. CDR3 nucleotide sequence: TGCAGCGTTGAAGAGGGATCCTCCTACGAGCAGTACTTC. Residues: CSVEEGSSYEQYF.

The genes are TRBV3-1 (or the pseudogene TRBV3-2) and TRBJ2-4, with D perhaps given as TRBD1 or TRBD2 (5 bases each). Germline V lookup: CDR1 LGHDT, CDR2 YNNKEL (reference sequence). Trimming shortened V by 3 bases and J by 4 bases, and 10 bases separated the two germline ends. This CDR3 spans 14 amino acids. CDR3 residues: CASSQRAGKNIQYF. The DNA of the CDR3 is TGTGCCAGCAGCCAGCGGGCAGGGAAAAACATTCAGTACTTC.

As to this clone: Because the CDR3's place on the DNA is in doubt, the DNA is left out and the CDR3 is given as listed by TCRdb. J is TRBJ1-4 and V is TRBV5-6; TRBD1, as called in the table, went unchecked against the DNA. Germline values: CDR1 SGHDT, CDR2 YYEEEE. The CDR3 region is 16 residues in length, termini included. CDR3: CASSLFFGRGNEKLFF.

This sequence joins TRBV7-9 and TRBJ1-2; unclear D gene. The germline CDR1 and CDR2 sequences are SEHNR and FQNEAQ (reference sequence). Trimming took 3 bases from V and 4 from J, leaving 9 bases between them. CDR3 length: 13 amino acids. The DNA of the CDR3 is TGTGCCAGCAGCTTTGAAAGGGCCTATGGCTACACCTTC. Translation: CASSFERAYGYTF.

The V gene is TRBV19, the J gene TRBJ1-4, with unresolved D. CDR1 is LNHDA and CDR2 is SQIVND in the germline V gene (reference sequence). This CDR3 has 15 residues. V lost 2 bases to trimming and J lost 6 bases, with 13 bases between them. This CDR3 is CASSIRSPGYEKLFF. The CDR3 DNA follows: TGTGCCAGTAGTATAAGGTCACCCGGATATGAAAAACTGTTTTTT.

This chain links TRBV6-5 with TRBJ1-1; D may be TRBD1 (5 bases). Trimming shortened V by 7 bases and J by 1 base, and 10 bases separated the two germline ends. The CDR3 has 13 amino acids. Looked up from germline, CDR1 is MNHEY and CDR2 is SVGAGI. CDR3 loop: CASKVQGNTEAFF. The CDR3 region has the DNA TGTGCCAGCAAAGTCCAGGGGAACACTGAAGCTTTCTTT.

This clone appeared a single time. This rearrangement joins TRBV25-1 to TRBJ1-2; D uncertain. This CDR3 comprises 14 residues. V lost 3 bases and J 4 bases, leaving 12 bases between the germline ends. Germline V gene data show CDR1 as MGHDK and CDR2 as SYGVNS. The CDR3 region has the DNA TGTGCCAGCAGTGACGTGGGCAGAACCTATGGCTACACCTTC. Protein sequence: CASSDVGRTYGYTF.

CDR3 residues: CASSAGARVSGNTIYF. The CDR3 nucleotides are TGTGCCAGCAGCGCGGGCGCCAGGGTCTCTGGAAACACCATATATTTT. The J gene is TRBJ1-3, the V gene TRBV9; maybe TRBD1 (5 bases). The germline V gene encodes CDR1 SGDLS and CDR2 YYNGEE. This CDR3 comprises 16 residues. The V gene lost 3 bases and the J gene lost 0 bases, with 13 bases spanning the gap. Drawing the rest from reference TRBV9 and TRBJ1-3, the complete variable domain is DSGVTQTPKHLITATGQRVTLRCSPRSGDLSVYWYQQSLDQGLQFLIQYYNGEERAKGNILERFSAQQFPDLHSELNLSSLELGDSALYFCASSAGARVSGNTIYFGEGSWLTVV.

The V call is TRBV29-1, the J call TRBJ2-5; 8 bases are shared with TRBD2. Unmatched junction bases numbered 0, after V lost 1 base and J lost 5 bases. The CDR3 has 12 residues. Germline assignment: CDR1 SQVTM and CDR2 ANQGSEA. The chain's CDR3 is CSVEGLAETQYF. In DNA, the CDR3 is TGCAGCGTTGAAGGACTAGCGGAGACCCAGTACTTC.

V is TRBV11-2 and J is TRBJ2-3; no reliable D call. V was trimmed by 7 bases and J by 3 bases, leaving 8 bases between them. Germline loops: CDR1 SGHAT, CDR2 FQNNGV. CDR3 size: 12 residues. CDR3 DNA: TGTGCCAGCACATTTGGGACAGATACGCAGTATTTT. The encoded protein is CASTFGTDTQYF.

This clone was observed a few times. This chain uses TRBV29-1 with TRBJ2-7; 7 nucleotides agree with TRBD1. Per the germline V gene, CDR1 is SQVTM and CDR2 is ANQGSEA. V dropped 7 bases and J dropped 2; count of bases not matched to a gene: 11. This CDR3 has 14 residues. CDR3: CSGAKTGMTYEQYF. The CDR3, as DNA: TGCAGCGGGGCCAAGACAGGGATGACCTACGAGCAGTACTTC.